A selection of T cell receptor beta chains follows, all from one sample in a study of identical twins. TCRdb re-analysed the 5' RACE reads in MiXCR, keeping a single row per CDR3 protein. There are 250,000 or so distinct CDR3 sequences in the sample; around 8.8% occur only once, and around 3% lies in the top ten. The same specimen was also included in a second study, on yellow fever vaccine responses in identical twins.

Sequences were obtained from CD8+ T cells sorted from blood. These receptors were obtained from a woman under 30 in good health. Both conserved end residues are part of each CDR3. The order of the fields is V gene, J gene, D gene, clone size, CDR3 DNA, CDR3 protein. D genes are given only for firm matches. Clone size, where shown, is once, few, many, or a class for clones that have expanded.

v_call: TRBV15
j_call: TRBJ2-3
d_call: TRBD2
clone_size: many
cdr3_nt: TGTGCCACCAGTAGAAGACCACTCGGACTAGCGGGGGACACCACAGATACGCAGTATTTT
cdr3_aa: CATSRRPLGLAGDTTDTQYF

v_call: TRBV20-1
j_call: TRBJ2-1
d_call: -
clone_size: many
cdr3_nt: TGCAGTGCCCAGGACCAGGGCCCCTACAATGAGCAGTTCTTC
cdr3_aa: CSAQDQGPYNEQFF

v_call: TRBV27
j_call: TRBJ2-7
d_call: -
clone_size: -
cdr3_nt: TGTGCCAGCAGTTTAGAGACAGGCAGATCCTACGAGCAGTACTTC
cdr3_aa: CASSLETGRSYEQYF

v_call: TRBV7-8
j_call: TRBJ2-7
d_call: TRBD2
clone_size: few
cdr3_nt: TGTGCCAGCAGCTCCTTTATTAGCGGGAGGCCCGAGCAGTACTTC
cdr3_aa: CASSSFISGRPEQYF

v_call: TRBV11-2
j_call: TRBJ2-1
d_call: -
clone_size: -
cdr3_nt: TGTGCCAGCAGCTTAGAGAAGGACGGACTCAATGAGCAGTTCTTC
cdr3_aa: CASSLEKDGLNEQFF

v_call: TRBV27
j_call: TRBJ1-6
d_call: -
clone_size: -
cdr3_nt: TGTGCCAGCAGCCGGATATCCTATAATTCACCCCTCCACTTT
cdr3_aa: CASSRISYNSPLHF

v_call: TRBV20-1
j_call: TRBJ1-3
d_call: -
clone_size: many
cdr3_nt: TGCAGTGCTAGAGTGGACCTCGGAAACACCATATATTTT
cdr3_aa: CSARVDLGNTIYF

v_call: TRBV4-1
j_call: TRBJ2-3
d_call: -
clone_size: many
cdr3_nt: TGCGCCAGCAGCCTACCTGAGCCCGGCTTAACAGATACGCAGTATTTT
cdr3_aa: CASSLPEPGLTDTQYF

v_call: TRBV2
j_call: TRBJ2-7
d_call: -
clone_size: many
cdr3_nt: TGTGCCAGCAGTGCTTCGACTCCCGATCCCTCCTACGAGCAGTACTTC
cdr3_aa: CASSASTPDPSYEQYF

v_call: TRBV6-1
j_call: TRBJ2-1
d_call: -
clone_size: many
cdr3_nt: TGTGCCAGCAAGCTACAGGGAATTGGGGACAATGAGCAGTTCTTC
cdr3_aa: CASKLQGIGDNEQFF

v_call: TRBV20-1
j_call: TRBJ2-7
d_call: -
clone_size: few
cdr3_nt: TGCAGTGCCCTAGATGACAGTTCTACCTACGAGCAGTACTTC
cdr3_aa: CSALDDSSTYEQYF

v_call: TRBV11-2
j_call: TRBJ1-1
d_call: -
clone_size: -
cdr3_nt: TGTGCCAGCAGTTGGTATACCACTGAAGCTTTCTTT
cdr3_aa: CASSWYTTEAFF

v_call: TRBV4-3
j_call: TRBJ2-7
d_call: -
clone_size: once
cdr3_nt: TGCGCCAGCAGCCAAGAAAAGGGTAACGAGCAGTACTTC
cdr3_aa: CASSQEKGNEQYF

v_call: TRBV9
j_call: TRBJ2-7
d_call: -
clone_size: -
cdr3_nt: TGTGCCAGCAGCGTAGAGGGGGTAAGGGACGAGCAGTACTTC
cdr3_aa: CASSVEGVRDEQYF

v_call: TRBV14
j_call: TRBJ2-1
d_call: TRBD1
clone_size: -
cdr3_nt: TGTGCCAGCAGCCCAAGACTCAGACAGGGTAACAATGAGCAGTTCTTC
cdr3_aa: CASSPRLRQGNNEQFF

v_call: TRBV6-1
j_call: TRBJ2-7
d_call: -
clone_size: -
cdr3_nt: TGTGCCACCGAGGGGAGCGAATACCCCTACGAGCAGTACTTC
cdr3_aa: CATEGSEYPYEQYF